Listed here are 10 T cell receptor beta chains from one sample, sequenced in a study of T cell responses to AZD1222 COVID-19 vaccine. Here immunoSEQ multiplex PCR was the method, and the copy in TCRdb shows in-frame clones only, minus some. Of 100,000 to 120,000 clones listed, roughly 89% are singletons. Sequencing used peripheral blood, obtained 28 days after the second AZD1222 dose. The receptor set was obtained from an adult who received the AZD1222 COVID-19 vaccine.

The chain uses TRBV6-1 and TRBJ2-1; possible D gene TRBD1, 6 bases. This CDR3 region has 15 residues. Between the trimmed V and J ends, which lost 2 bases and 4 bases, there was a span of 12 bases. The V gene's germline CDR1 is MNHNS and CDR2 SASEGT. This CDR3 is CASSELQGSYNEQFF. The CDR3 DNA reads as TGTGCCAGCAGTGAACTACAGGGATCTTACAATGAGCAGTTCTTC.

This chain connects TRBV29-1 to TRBJ2-1; D gene ambiguous. CDR1 and CDR2 (germline): SQVTM, ANQGSEA. V was clipped by 3 bases and J by 2 bases, with 11 bases between them. This CDR3 region has 14 residues. For the CDR3, the DNA is TGCAGCGTTGAGGCCCAGGAGACCTACAATGAGCAGTTCTTC. This gives the protein CSVEAQETYNEQFF.

This chain connects TRBV5-1 to TRBJ2-2; the match to TRBD1 covers 9 bases. The CDR3 length is 15 residues. V lost 4 bases to trimming and J lost 4 bases; unmatched junction nucleotides: 5. CDR1 is SGHRS, CDR2 YFSETQ, per germline. CDR3 loop: CASSGRQGGTGELFF. The DNA of the CDR3 is TGCGCCAGCAGCGGCCGACAGGGGGGCACCGGGGAGCTGTTTTTT.

The rearrangement joins TRBV15 to TRBJ1-3; the match to TRBD1 covers 8 bases. The germline V gene has CDR1 LNHNV and CDR2 YYDKDF (reference sequence). The length of the CDR3 is 15 residues. Trimming took 0 bases from V and 4 from J; bases not matched to a gene: 2. The CDR3 here is CATSRDRDRGNTIYF. CDR3 nucleotide sequence: TGTGCCACCAGCAGAGATCGGGACAGGGGAAACACCATATATTTT.

The chain joins TRBV7-2 to TRBJ2-5; TRBD2 agrees at 10 bases. Germline values: CDR1 SGHTA, CDR2 FQGNSA. There are 16 residues in the CDR3. With 0 bases clipped from V and 5 bases from J, the junction kept 6 bases outside the gene matches. CDR3 amino acids: CASSLASGGAMETQYF. The CDR3 DNA is TGTGCCAGCAGCTTAGCGAGCGGGGGGGCCATGGAGACCCAGTACTTC.

The rearrangement joins TRBV30 to TRBJ2-5; tentative D call: TRBD1 (5 bases). Germline-derived CDR1 and CDR2 are GTSNPN and SVGIG (reference sequence). V gave up 0 bases and J gave up 5 bases, with 25 bases separating them. This CDR3 has 18 amino acids. CDR3 sequence reads: CAWSVLWQGTSFLETQYF. The CDR3 nucleotides are TGTGCCTGGAGTGTACTGTGGCAGGGAACTTCTTTTTTGGAGACCCAGTACTTC.

The V call is TRBV24-1, the J call TRBJ2-5; D unresolved. V lost 6 bases, J lost 5 bases, and 15 bases lay in between. Germline CDR1 reads KGHDR; CDR2 reads SFDVKD. The CDR3 runs to 14 residues. The CDR3 bases are TGTGCCACCAGTCTCGGCCAACAAGGGGAGACCCAGTACTTC. Translation: CATSLGQQGETQYF.

This chain links TRBV19 with TRBJ1-4, with D uncertain. The V gene's germline CDR1 is LNHDA and CDR2 SQIVND (reference sequence). V was shortened by 3 bases and J by 3 bases, with 14 bases between the two germline ends. CDR3 length: 16 residues. CDR3 residues: CASSIGWAGANEKLFF. CDR3 DNA sequence: TGTGCCAGTAGTATCGGGTGGGCGGGAGCTAATGAAAAACTGTTTTTT.

The chain recombines TRBV25-1 with TRBJ1-2, with 7 positions matching TRBD1. The J segment lost 0 bases and the V segment lost 4 bases, leaving 2 bases of the junction unmatched. Germline V gene lookup returns CDR1 MGHDK and CDR2 SYGVNS. The CDR3 runs to 14 residues. The CDR3 DNA is TGTGCCAGCAGTGTTGGGACAGCTAACTATGGCTACACCTTC. This codes for CASSVGTANYGYTF.

This rearrangement joins TRBV28 to TRBJ2-2; 11 bases are a match to TRBD1. Trimming removed 4 bases from V and 5 bases from J; junction bases left unmatched: 3. The germline V gene has CDR1 MDHEN and CDR2 SYDVKM. This CDR3 spans 15 amino acids. CDR3 sequence (DNA): TGTGCCAGCAGTTACCGGGACAGGGGGACCGGGGAGCTGTTTTTT. This codes for CASSYRDRGTGELFF.